Shown below are 22 T cell receptor beta chains from a single sample sequenced in a study of blood T cell repertoires in COVID-19. Generated by immunoSEQ multiplex PCR, the TCRdb table keeps only in-frame clones and is missing some. Found here are 360,000 or so clones, around 83% of them singletons; the top ten hold about 5%. Input material: PBMCs or T cells enriched from blood (not recorded which). Receptors originate from a woman aged 50 to 60 who had recovered from COVID-19.

The V gene is TRBV6-2 or TRBV6-3, the J gene TRBJ1-2; a possible D gene is TRBD1 (5 bases). There are 12 residues in the CDR3. The germline gives CDR1 MNHEY, CDR2 SVGEGT. The ends were cut back, 4 bases at V and 5 bases at J, with 8 bases in the middle. CDR3 residues: CASSLQEYGYTF. The CDR3 DNA sequence: TGTGCCAGCAGTTTACAGGAATATGGCTACACCTTC.

The chain carries TRBV6-2 or TRBV6-3 and TRBJ1-2; D is perhaps TRBD1 (5 bases). V shed 4 bases and J shed 6 bases, with 18 bases lying between them. The length of the CDR3 is 15 residues. Germline values: CDR1 MNHEY, CDR2 SVGEGT. This CDR3 is CASSSTRQGSNGYTF. The CDR3 region has the DNA TGTGCCAGCAGTTCCACTCGCCAGGGAAGCAATGGCTACACCTTC.

This clone has only one observation. The chain carries TRBV7-2 and TRBJ2-3, with 7 bases matching TRBD1. This CDR3 is built from 15 residues. The junction had 12 bases not matched to a gene; V was cut back by 7 bases and J by 5 bases. The V gene's germline CDR1 is SGHTA and CDR2 FQGNSA. CDR3 DNA sequence: TGTGCCAGCACAGGACAGGTCTTATTAGGAGATACGCAGTATTTT. Its protein product is CASTGQVLLGDTQYF.

The chain combines TRBV9 with TRBJ2-1; 11 bases line up with TRBD1. The V gene's germline CDR1 is SGDLS and CDR2 YYNGEE. The CDR3 runs to 16 residues. V was clipped by 3 bases and J by 2 bases; unmatched bases: 4. The CDR3 bases are TGTGCCAGCAGCGCCGGGACAGGGGGGGCCTACAATGAGCAGTTCTTC. As protein: CASSAGTGGAYNEQFF. The variable domain in full, completed from reference TRBV9 and TRBJ2-1, reads DSGVTQTPKHLITATGQRVTLRCSPRSGDLSVYWYQQSLDQGLQFLIQYYNGEERAKGNILERFSAQQFPDLHSELNLSSLELGDSALYFCASSAGTGGAYNEQFFGPGTRLTVL.

The chain uses TRBV6-5 and TRBJ1-2, with TRBD1 matching 9 bases. The germline gives CDR1 MNHEY, CDR2 SVGAGI. The CDR3 loop spans 13 amino acids. Germline trimming cut 6 bases from V and 8 bases from J; bases unmatched to any gene: 7. In nucleotides, the CDR3 is TGTGCCAGCAGCCCACAGGGGGCGCAGGGCTACACCTTC. This encodes CASSPQGAQGYTF.

The J gene is TRBJ1-2, the V gene TRBV3-1 (or the pseudogene TRBV3-2); 8 bases are a match to TRBD1. Germline CDR1 and CDR2: LGHDT and YNNKEL (reference sequence). V lost 3 bases and J lost 6; bases outside the gene matches: 6. The CDR3 has 14 residues. The CDR3 sequence is CASSHPTGVHGYTF. The CDR3 DNA is TGTGCCAGCAGCCACCCGACAGGGGTTCATGGCTACACCTTC.

This clone was found once. This chain connects TRBV9 to TRBJ1-5, with 7 nucleotides matching TRBD1. Trimming removed 3 bases from V and 4 bases from J; junction bases left unmatched: 10. Germline assignment: CDR1 SGDLS and CDR2 YYNGEE. The CDR3 loop spans 16 amino acids. DNA for the CDR3: TGTGCCAGCAGCGAGACAGGGTCGCCAATAAATCAGCCCCAGCATTTT. Translated, it gives CASSETGSPINQPQHF.

The chain combines TRBV3-1 (or the pseudogene TRBV3-2) with TRBJ1-1, with a weak D call TRBD1 (5 bases). Germline V lookup: CDR1 LGHDT, CDR2 YNNKEL (reference sequence). Trimming cost V 1 base and J 0 bases, with 15 bases left between them. This CDR3 has 17 residues. CDR3 nucleotides: TGTGCCAGCAGCCAAGGCTTTGCAGGGCTTGTGAACACTGAAGCTTTCTTT. It codes for CASSQGFAGLVNTEAFF.

This rearrangement joins TRBV5-1 to TRBJ2-5; TRBD2 matches 10 bases. The V gene end was trimmed by 2 bases and the J gene end by 1 base; junction bases not matched to a gene: 11. Per the germline V gene, CDR1 is SGHRS and CDR2 is YFSETQ. This CDR3 is 18 amino acids long. The CDR3 DNA reads TGCGCCAGCAGCTTATCCCTCCGTAGCGGGGGGCCCCAAGAGACCCAGTACTTC. It encodes CASSLSLRSGGPQETQYF.

This sequence joins TRBV5-1 and TRBJ1-2; D gene uncertain. CDR1 SGHRS and CDR2 YFSETQ come from the germline V gene. V shed 5 bases and J shed 7 bases, with 15 bases lying between them. This CDR3 has 13 amino acids. CDR3 residues: CASRPDYGGGYTF. The CDR3 DNA reads as TGCGCCAGCAGACCGGACTACGGCGGTGGCTACACCTTC.

The chain couples TRBV3-1 (or the pseudogene TRBV3-2) to TRBJ1-3, with D unclear. The V end lost 1 base, the J end lost 0 bases, and 7 bases lay between the germline ends. The germline gives CDR1 LGHDT, CDR2 YNNKEL (reference sequence). The CDR3 spans 15 residues. The CDR3 region is CASSQGSVSGNTIYF. Written as DNA, the CDR3 is TGTGCCAGCAGCCAAGGGTCAGTCTCTGGAAACACCATATATTTT.

CDR3 coding DNA: TGTGCCAGCAGCTTTCTGGCCGGGACAATTGAGCAGTTCTTC. It yields the protein CASSFLAGTIEQFF. The chain couples TRBV7-6 to TRBJ2-1, with D possibly TRBD1 on 6 matching bases. Germline loops: CDR1 SGHVS, CDR2 FNYEAQ. Trimming removed 3 bases at V and 9 bases at J, with 15 bases between. The CDR3 is 14 residues long.

The V gene is TRBV12-3 or TRBV12-4, the J gene TRBJ1-5; D not certain. The V gene lost 7 bases and the J gene lost 2 bases, with 9 bases spanning the gap. The CDR3 runs to 13 residues. This CDR3 is CASIETGNQPQHF. The CDR3 nucleotides read TGTGCCAGCATCGAAACAGGCAATCAGCCCCAGCATTTT.

V usage is TRBV6-1 and J usage is TRBJ2-7, with a possible D match to TRBD2 (6 bases). With 3 bases removed from V and 2 bases from J, the gap between germline ends came to 11 bases. Germline V gives CDR1 MNHNS, CDR2 SASEGT. This CDR3 contains 14 residues. CDR3 loop: CASSDRGLTYEQYF. In nucleotides, the CDR3 is TGTGCCAGCAGTGATAGGGGACTCACCTACGAGCAGTACTTC.

This clone was counted a few times. The V gene is TRBV7-3, the J gene TRBJ2-3; D possibly corresponds to TRBD2 (7 bases). V was pared by 5 bases and J by 1 base, with 16 bases between. This CDR3 contains 16 residues. CDR1 SGHTA and CDR2 FQGTGA come from the germline V gene. CDR3 nucleotides: TGTGCCAGCAGCCCCGTAGGGGGGGGACGCACAGATACGCAGTATTTT. Its translation is CASSPVGGGRTDTQYF.

This chain uses TRBV7-2 with TRBJ2-7, with 7 nucleotides matching TRBD2. The germline V gene encodes CDR1 SGHTA and CDR2 FQGNSA. This CDR3 is built from 14 residues. V trimming: 1 base; J trimming: 4 bases; junction bases outside the gene matches: 4. As DNA, the CDR3 is TGTGCCAGCAGCTTAGTTACTAGCGCGTACGAGCAGTACTTC. Amino acid sequence: CASSLVTSAYEQYF.

This chain uses TRBV5-1 with TRBJ2-2; 7 nucleotides line up with TRBD1. The germline CDR1 and CDR2 sequences are SGHRS and YFSETQ. This CDR3 spans 15 amino acids. V shed 0 bases, J shed 3 bases, and the junction held 2 bases outside the gene matches. The CDR3 region has the DNA TGCGCCAGCAGCTTGGTTACAGGGGACACCGGGGAGCTGTTTTTT. Its translation: CASSLVTGDTGELFF.

The chain couples TRBV7-8 to TRBJ2-2; D perhaps matches TRBD1 (6 bases). Trimming took off 5 bases at V and 6 bases at J, with 10 bases between the two ends. The germline V gene encodes CDR1 SGHVS and CDR2 FQNEAQ. This CDR3 is built from 13 residues. The CDR3: CASSIYRAGELFF. In nucleotides, the CDR3 is TGTGCCAGCAGCATCTACAGGGCCGGGGAGCTGTTTTTT.

This clone showed up just a few times. V and J are TRBV2 and TRBJ1-1; a possible D gene is TRBD1 (5 bases). Trimming took 7 bases from V and 0 from J, leaving 15 bases between them. Per the germline V gene, CDR1 is SNHLY and CDR2 is FYNNEI. The CDR3 sequence is 15 residues long. The CDR3, as DNA: TGTGCCAGCAATGTTCAGGGAACTATGAACACTGAAGCTTTCTTT. Translated, it gives CASNVQGTMNTEAFF. The full variable domain, with the rest looked up from reference TRBV2 and TRBJ1-1, is EPEVTQTPSHQVTQMGQEVILRCVPISNHLYFYWYRQILGQKVEFLVSFYNNEISEKSEIFDDQFSVERPDGSNFTLKIRSTKLEDSAMYFCASNVQGTMNTEAFFGQGTRLTVV.

The J gene is TRBJ1-4, the V gene TRBV18; 7 nucleotides match TRBD1. Germline V lookup: CDR1 KGHSH, CDR2 LQKENI. J was trimmed by 14 bases and V by 3 bases; bases with no gene match: 12. The CDR3 contains 14 residues. CDR3 DNA: TGTGCCAGCTCACCCCAGGGGGTGAGCGGTGCTCTGTTTTTT. Its protein product is CASSPQGVSGALFF.

The rearrangement joins TRBV7-8 to TRBJ2-7, with a weak D call TRBD1 (8 bases). This CDR3 comprises 16 residues. V shed 5 bases and J shed 7 bases, with 24 bases lying between them. Germline V gene data show CDR1 as SGHVS and CDR2 as FQNEAQ. In DNA, the CDR3 is TGTGCCAGCAGCCGGCGGGGGCAGGACAGGGCGGGGGAGCAGTACTTC. This gives the protein CASSRRGQDRAGEQYF.

V and J are TRBV5-5 and TRBJ1-1; possible D gene TRBD1, 6 bases. The length of the CDR3 is 14 residues. Trimming cost V 2 bases and J 5 bases, with 13 bases left between them. Germline values: CDR1 SGHKS, CDR2 YYEKEE (reference sequence). The CDR3 coding sequence is TGTGCCAGCAGCTTAGAACAGGGATTTACTGAAGCTTTCTTT. The encoded protein is CASSLEQGFTEAFF.